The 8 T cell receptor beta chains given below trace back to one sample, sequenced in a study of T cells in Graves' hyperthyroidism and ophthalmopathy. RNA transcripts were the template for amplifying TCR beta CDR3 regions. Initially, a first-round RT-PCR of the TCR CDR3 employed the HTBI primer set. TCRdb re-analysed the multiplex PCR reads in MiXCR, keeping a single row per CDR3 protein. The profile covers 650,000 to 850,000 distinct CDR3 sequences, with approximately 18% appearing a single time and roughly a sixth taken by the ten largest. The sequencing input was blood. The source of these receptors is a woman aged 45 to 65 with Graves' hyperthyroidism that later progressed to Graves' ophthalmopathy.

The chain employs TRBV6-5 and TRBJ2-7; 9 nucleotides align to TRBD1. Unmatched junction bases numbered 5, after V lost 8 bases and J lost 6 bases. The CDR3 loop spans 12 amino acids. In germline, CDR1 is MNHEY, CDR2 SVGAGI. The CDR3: CASVMTGGEQYF. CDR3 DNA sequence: TGTGCCAGCGTTATGACAGGGGGCGAGCAGTACTTC.

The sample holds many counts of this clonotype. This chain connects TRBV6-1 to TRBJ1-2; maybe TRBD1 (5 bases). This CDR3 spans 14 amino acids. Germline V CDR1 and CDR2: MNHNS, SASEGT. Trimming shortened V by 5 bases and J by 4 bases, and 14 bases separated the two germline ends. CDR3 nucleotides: TGTGCCAGCAGTCCTCTGACAGCCTTCTATGGCTACACCTTC. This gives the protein CASSPLTAFYGYTF.

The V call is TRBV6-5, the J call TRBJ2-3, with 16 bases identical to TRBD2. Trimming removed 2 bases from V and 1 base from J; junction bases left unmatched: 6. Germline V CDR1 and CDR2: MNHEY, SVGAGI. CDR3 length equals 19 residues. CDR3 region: CASSYRGTSGGAGTDTQYF. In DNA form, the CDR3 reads TGTGCCAGCAGTTACCGGGGGACTAGCGGGGGGGCCGGCACAGATACGCAGTATTTT.

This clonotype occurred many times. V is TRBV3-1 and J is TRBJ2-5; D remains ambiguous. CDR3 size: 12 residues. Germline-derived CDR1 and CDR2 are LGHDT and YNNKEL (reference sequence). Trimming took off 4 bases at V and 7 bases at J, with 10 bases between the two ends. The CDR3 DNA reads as TGTGCCAGCAGCCCCAGTAGTGGGACCCAGTACTTC. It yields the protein CASSPSSGTQYF.

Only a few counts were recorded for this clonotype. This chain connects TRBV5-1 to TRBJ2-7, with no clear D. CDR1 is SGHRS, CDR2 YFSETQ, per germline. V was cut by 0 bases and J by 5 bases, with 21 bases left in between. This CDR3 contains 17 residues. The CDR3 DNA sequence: TGCGCCAGCAGCTTGGCCTACAAACAGCTGGAAGGGAACGAGCAGTACTTC. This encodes CASSLAYKQLEGNEQYF.

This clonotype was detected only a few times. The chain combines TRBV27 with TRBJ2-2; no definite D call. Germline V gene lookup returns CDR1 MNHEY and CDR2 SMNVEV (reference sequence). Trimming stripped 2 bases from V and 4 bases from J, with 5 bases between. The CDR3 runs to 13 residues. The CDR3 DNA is TGTGCCAGCAGTTTAAAGCGCACCGGGGAGCTGTTTTTT. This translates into CASSLKRTGELFF.

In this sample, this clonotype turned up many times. Here the CDR3 reads CASSLKVGEQFF. CDR3 DNA sequence: TGTGCCAGCAGCTTGAAGGTCGGGGAGCAGTTCTTC. The chain joins TRBV7-3 to TRBJ2-1; D gene unclear. Trimming took 3 bases from V and 10 from J, leaving 10 bases between them. In germline, CDR1 is SGHTA, CDR2 FQGTGA. CDR3 size: 12 residues.

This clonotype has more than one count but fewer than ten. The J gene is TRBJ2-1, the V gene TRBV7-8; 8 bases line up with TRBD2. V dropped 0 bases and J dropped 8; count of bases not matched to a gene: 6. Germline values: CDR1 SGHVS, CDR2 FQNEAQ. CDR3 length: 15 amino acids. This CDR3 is CASSLASGDIDEQFF. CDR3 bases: TGTGCCAGCAGCTTAGCTAGCGGGGATATTGATGAGCAGTTCTTC. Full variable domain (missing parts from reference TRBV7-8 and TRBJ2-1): GAGVSQSPRYKVAKRGQDVALRCDPISGHVSLFWYQQALGQGPEFLTYFQNEAQLDKSGLPSDRFFAERPEGSVSTLKIQRTQQEDSAVYLCASSLASGDIDEQFFGPGTRLTVL.